The rows below give T cell receptor beta chains drawn from one sample of a study of blood T cell repertoires in COVID-19. The repertoire was sequenced with immunoSEQ multiplex PCR; TCRdb's copy has only in-frame clones and lacks some. This sample has 300,000 to 500,000 clones, with nearly 90% found just once. Material: PBMCs or T cells enriched from blood (not recorded which). The receptor set was obtained from a woman aged 35 to 49 with acute COVID-19. Both conserved end residues are part of each CDR3. A D gene is named only where the DNA matches it firmly. Size is omitted from some rows. Given values are once, few, many or a class for expanded clones.

>NA|TRBV5-1|NA|TRBJ1-4
TGCGCCAGCAGCCAAGGAAGATCTCAGGGAAGTGAAAAACTGTTTTTT
CASSQGRSQGSEKLFF
>NA|TRBV5-1|TRBD1|TRBJ1-2
TGCGCCAGCAGCCCGGACAGGAACTATGGCTACACCTTC
CASSPDRNYGYTF
>NA|TRBV15|NA|TRBJ2-1
TGTGCCACCAATATATGGGCGCGGGGGCGTTACAATGAGCAGTTCTTC
CATNIWARGRYNEQFF
>NA|TRBV19|TRBD1|TRBJ1-5
TGTGCCAGTAGTCCTACCCCAGGACAGGGTAGCAATCAGCCCCAGCATTTT
CASSPTPGQGSNQPQHF
>NA|TRBV12-3/TRBV12-4|NA|TRBJ1-1
TGTGCCAGCACCGGACATGGGACTGAAGCTTTCTTT
CASTGHGTEAFF
>NA|TRBV20-1|NA|TRBJ2-7
TGCAGTGCTAGTACAGTCCACGAGCAGTACTTC
CSASTVHEQYF
>NA|TRBV19|NA|TRBJ1-5
TGTGCCAGTAGCGGGAAGTTCGATCAGCCCCAGCATTTT
CASSGKFDQPQHF
>NA|TRBV5-6|NA|TRBJ1-2
TGTGCCAGCACCCGGGGAGGGCCCTATGGCTACACCTTC
CASTRGGPYGYTF
>NA|TRBV27|TRBD1|TRBJ1-6
TGTGCCAGCAGTATCCGACAGGGGCGCGATTCACCCCTCCACTTT
CASSIRQGRDSPLHF
>NA|TRBV5-4|TRBD2|TRBJ2-3
TGTGCCAGCAGCCGGAGACTAGCGGGGGAAAGCACAGATACGCAGTATTTT
CASSRRLAGESTDTQYF
>once|TRBV5-1|NA|TRBJ1-3
TGCGCCAGCAGTTCCGACGGGTCTGGAAACACCATATATTTT
CASSSDGSGNTIYF
>few|TRBV25-1|TRBD1|TRBJ1-2
TGTGCCAGCAGTGATTCGGACAGGTTTAACTATGGCTACACCTTC
CASSDSDRFNYGYTF
>NA|TRBV3-1/TRBV3-2|NA|TRBJ2-7
TGTGCCAGCAGCCCGACGACAGGGAGGTACCCCTACGAGCAGTACTTC
CASSPTTGRYPYEQYF
>NA|TRBV19|NA|TRBJ1-3
TGTGCCAGTAGTCCCCCAGCAGGGGCCGGCCTCTCTGGAAACACCATATATTTT
CASSPPAGAGLSGNTIYF
>NA|TRBV7-2|TRBD1|TRBJ1-1
TGTGCCAGCAGCACAGGGGGTAGAAGCTCAAACACTGAAGCTTTCTTT
CASSTGGRSSNTEAFF
>NA|TRBV19|TRBD2|TRBJ2-5
TGTGCCAGTAGTATAGATCGGCTAGCGGGGGTAGAGACCCAGTACTTC
CASSIDRLAGVETQYF
>NA|TRBV7-9|NA|TRBJ1-3
TGTGCCAGCAGCTTAAGGAGGATCAAGCCACCCTCTGGAAACACCATATATTTT
CASSLRRIKPPSGNTIYF
>NA|TRBV18|NA|TRBJ1-1
TGTGCCAGCTCGCAACAGAATATAATGAACACTGAAGCTTTCTTT
CASSQQNIMNTEAFF
>NA|TRBV5-6|TRBD1|TRBJ1-2
TGTGCCAGCAGCTTGGGGCAGGGGGTCTATGGCTACACCTTC
CASSLGQGVYGYTF
>NA|TRBV2|NA|TRBJ1-1
TGTGCCAGTCACAGGGAAGGGAACACTGAAGCTTTCTTT
CASHREGNTEAFF
>NA|TRBV3-1/TRBV3-2|NA|TRBJ2-2
TGTGCCAGCAGCCATGGGGCCAGGAACACCGGGGAGCTGTTTTTT
CASSHGARNTGELFF
>NA|TRBV5-4|TRBD2|TRBJ2-5
TGTGCCAGCAGCTTTAGCGGGGGTCGTGAGACCCAGTACTTC
CASSFSGGRETQYF